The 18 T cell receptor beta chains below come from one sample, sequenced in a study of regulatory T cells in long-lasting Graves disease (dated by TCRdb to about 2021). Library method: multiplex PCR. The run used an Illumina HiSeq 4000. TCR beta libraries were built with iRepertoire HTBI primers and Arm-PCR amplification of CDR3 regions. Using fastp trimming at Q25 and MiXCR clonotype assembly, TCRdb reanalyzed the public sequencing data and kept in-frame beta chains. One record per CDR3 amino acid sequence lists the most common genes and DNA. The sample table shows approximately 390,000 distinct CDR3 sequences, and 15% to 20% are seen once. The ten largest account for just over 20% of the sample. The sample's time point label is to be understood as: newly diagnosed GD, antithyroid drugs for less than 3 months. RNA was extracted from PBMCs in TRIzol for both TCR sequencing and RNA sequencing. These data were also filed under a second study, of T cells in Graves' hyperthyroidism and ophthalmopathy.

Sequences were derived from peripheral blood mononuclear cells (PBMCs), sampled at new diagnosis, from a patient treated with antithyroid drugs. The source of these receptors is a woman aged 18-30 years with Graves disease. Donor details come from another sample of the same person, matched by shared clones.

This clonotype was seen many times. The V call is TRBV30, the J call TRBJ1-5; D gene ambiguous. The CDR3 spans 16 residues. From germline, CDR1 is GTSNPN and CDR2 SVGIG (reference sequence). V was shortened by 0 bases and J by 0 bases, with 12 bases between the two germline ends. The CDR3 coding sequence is TGTGCCTGGAGTGTAAAGTCGGCAAATAGCAATCAGCCCCAGCATTTT. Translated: CAWSVKSANSNQPQHF. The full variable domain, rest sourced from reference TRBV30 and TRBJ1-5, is SQTIHQWPATLVQPVGSPLSLECTVEGTSNPNLYWYRQAAGRGLQLLFYSVGIGQISSEVPQNLSASRPQDRQFILSSKKLLLSDSGFYLCAWSVKSANSNQPQHFGDGTRLSIL.

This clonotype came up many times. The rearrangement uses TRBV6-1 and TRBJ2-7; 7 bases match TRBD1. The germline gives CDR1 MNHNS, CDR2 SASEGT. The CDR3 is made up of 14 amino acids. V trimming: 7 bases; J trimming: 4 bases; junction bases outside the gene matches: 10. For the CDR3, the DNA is TGTGCCAGCAAGGAGACAGGGAATAAGTACGAGCAGTACTTC. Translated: CASKETGNKYEQYF.

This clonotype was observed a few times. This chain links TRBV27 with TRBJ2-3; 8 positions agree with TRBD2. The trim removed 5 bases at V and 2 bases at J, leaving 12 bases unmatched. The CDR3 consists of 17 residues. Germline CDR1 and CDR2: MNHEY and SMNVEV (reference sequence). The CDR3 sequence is CASSDSKAGATTDTQYF. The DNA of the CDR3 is TGTGCCAGCAGTGACTCGAAAGCGGGGGCCACCACAGATACGCAGTATTTT.

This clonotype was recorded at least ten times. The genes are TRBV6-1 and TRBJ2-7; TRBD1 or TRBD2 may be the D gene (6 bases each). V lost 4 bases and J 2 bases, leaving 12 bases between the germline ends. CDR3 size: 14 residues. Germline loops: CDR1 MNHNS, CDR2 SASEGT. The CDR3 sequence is CASSAGDIAYEQYF. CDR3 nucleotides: TGTGCCAGCAGTGCGGGGGACATAGCCTACGAGCAGTACTTC.

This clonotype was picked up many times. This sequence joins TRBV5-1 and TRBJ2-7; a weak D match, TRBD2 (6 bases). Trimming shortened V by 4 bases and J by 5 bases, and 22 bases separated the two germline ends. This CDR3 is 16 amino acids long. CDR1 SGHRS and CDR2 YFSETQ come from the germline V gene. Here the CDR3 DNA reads TGCGCCAGCAGCAGGATTACGGGACTTCGCCTCCACGAGCAGTACTTC. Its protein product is CASSRITGLRLHEQYF.

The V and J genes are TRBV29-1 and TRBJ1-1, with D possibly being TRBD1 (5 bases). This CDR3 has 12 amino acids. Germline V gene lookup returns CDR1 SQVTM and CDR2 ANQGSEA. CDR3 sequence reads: CTASEGVNEAFF. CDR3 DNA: TGCACCGCTTCCGAAGGGGTAAATGAAGCTTTCTTT.

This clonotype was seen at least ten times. The CDR3 region has the DNA TGTGCCAGCAGTAGGACGCATAGCGGGAGTAGATACGAGCAGTACTTC. This gives the protein CASSRTHSGSRYEQYF. The rearrangement links TRBV6-2 or TRBV6-3 to TRBJ2-7; the match to TRBD2 covers 9 bases. The CDR3 is 16 residues long. Germline V gene data show CDR1 as MNHEY and CDR2 as SVGEGT. Losses at the gene ends were 5 bases for V and 4 bases for J; bases not matched to a gene: 12.

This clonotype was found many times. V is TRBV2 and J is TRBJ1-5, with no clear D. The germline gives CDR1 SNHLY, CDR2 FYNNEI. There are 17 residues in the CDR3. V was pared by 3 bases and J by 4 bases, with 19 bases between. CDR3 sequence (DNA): TGTGCCAGCAGTGACCCTGGTGACCCCCGGAAAAATCAGCCCCAGCATTTT. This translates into CASSDPGDPRKNQPQHF.

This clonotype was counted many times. The CDR3 DNA reads TGCGCCAGCAGCCGTACGGGGATATCGGCTGAAGCTTTCTTT. Its translation is CASSRTGISAEAFF. The chain recombines TRBV5-1 with TRBJ1-1; D remains ambiguous. Germline V gene data show CDR1 as SGHRS and CDR2 as YFSETQ. V was cut by 4 bases and J by 6 bases, with 16 bases left in between. The length of the CDR3 is 14 residues.

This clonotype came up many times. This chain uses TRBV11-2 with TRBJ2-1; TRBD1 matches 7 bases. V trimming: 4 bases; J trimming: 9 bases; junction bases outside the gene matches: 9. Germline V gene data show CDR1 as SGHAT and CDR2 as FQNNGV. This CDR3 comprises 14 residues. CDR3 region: CASSSRYRGLEQFF. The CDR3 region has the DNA TGTGCCAGCAGCTCGCGGTACAGGGGCCTTGAGCAGTTCTTC.

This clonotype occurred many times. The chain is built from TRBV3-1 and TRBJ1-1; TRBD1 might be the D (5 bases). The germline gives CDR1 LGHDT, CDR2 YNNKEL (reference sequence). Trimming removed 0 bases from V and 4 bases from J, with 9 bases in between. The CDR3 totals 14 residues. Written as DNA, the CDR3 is TGTGCCAGCAGCCAAGATTACGGGGGCACTGAAGCTTTCTTT. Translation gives CASSQDYGGTEAFF.

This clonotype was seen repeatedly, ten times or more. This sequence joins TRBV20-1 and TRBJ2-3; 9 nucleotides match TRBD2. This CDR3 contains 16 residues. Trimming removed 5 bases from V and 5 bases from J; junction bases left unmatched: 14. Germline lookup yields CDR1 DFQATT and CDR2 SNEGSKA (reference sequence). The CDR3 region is CSAAPIAGVFGDTQYF. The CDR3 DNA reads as TGCAGTGCTGCCCCCATAGCGGGAGTGTTCGGAGATACGCAGTATTTT.

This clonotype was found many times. CDR3 sequence (DNA): TGTGCCAGCAGTTACTCATCGATAATCATACAGGGGGCAACTGAAGCTTTCTTT. Protein product: CASSYSSIIIQGATEAFF. The chain couples TRBV6-5 to TRBJ1-1; TRBD1 matches 9 bases. CDR1 is MNHEY and CDR2 is SVGAGI in the germline V gene. The CDR3 covers 18 residues. J lost 5 bases, V lost 0 bases, and 13 bases had no gene match.

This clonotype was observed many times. The CDR3 nucleotides are TGTGCCATCAGTGACAACGATCAGCCCCAGCATTTT. Protein product: CAISDNDQPQHF. The chain is built from TRBV10-3 and TRBJ1-5; D uncertain. The germline V and J ends were trimmed by 3 bases and 5 bases, with 5 bases remaining between them. The CDR3 is made up of 12 amino acids. Per the germline V gene, CDR1 is ENHRY and CDR2 is SYGVKD.

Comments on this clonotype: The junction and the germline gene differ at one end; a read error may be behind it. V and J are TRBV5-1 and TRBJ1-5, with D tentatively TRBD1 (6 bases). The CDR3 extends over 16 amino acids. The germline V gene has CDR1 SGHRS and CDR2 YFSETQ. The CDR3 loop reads CASSLIIPGDNQPQHF. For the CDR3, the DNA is TGTGCCAGCAGCTTGATAATCCCAGGGGACAATCAGCCCCAGCATTTT.

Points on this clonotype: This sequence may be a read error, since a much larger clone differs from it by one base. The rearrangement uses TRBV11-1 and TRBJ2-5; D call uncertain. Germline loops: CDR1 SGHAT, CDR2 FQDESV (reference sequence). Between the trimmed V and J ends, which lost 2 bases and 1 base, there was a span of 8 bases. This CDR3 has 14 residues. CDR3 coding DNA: TGTGCCAGCAGCTTACTCCGGTGCCAAGAGACCCAGTACTTC. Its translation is CASSLLRCQETQYF.

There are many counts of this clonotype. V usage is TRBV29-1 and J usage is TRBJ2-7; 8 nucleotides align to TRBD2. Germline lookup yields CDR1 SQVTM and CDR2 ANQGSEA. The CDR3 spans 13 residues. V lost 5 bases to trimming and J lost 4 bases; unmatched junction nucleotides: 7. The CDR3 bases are TGCAGCGTTCGGGAGGGAGCGCCGTACGAGCAGTACTTC. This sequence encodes CSVREGAPYEQYF.

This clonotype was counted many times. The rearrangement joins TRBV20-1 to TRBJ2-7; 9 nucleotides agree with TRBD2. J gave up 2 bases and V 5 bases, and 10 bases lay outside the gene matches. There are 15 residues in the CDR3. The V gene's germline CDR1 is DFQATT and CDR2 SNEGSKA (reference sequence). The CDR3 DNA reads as TGCAGTGCTCAGAAAGCGGGAGGTATGACCTACGAGCAGTACTTC. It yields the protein CSAQKAGGMTYEQYF.